A single sample gave rise to the 2 T cell receptor beta chains below, sequenced in a study of early T cells in non-severe SARS-CoV-2 infection (dated by TCRdb to the early 2020s). The protocol used for the library was 5' RACE. Sequencing instrument: NextSeq 500. Through fastp at Q25 and MiXCR, TCRdb rebuilt clones from the public reads, retaining in-frame beta chains. CDR3 protein duplicates are merged, each entry listing the most common genes and DNA. A total of tens of thousands of distinct CDR3 sequences appear in this sample, around 12% of them only once. The leading ten clones occupy roughly 1.3% of the sample. The sequenced sample was whole blood. These receptors all stem from an adult who was a healthcare worker with PCR-confirmed SARS-CoV-2 infection or an uninfected control (not recorded which).

This clonotype was seen ten or more times. The V gene is TRBV29-1, the J gene TRBJ2-3; 7 bases agree with TRBD2. There are 16 residues in the CDR3. Trimming removed 3 bases from V and 2 bases from J; junction bases left unmatched: 11. Germline lookup yields CDR1 SQVTM and CDR2 ANQGSEA. CDR3 sequence: CSVDPRLGLDTDTQYF. CDR3 sequence (DNA): TGCAGCGTTGATCCTAGGCTAGGACTAGACACAGATACGCAGTATTTT.

This clonotype was recorded many times. The rearrangement uses TRBV7-9 and TRBJ1-2; TRBD1 might be the D (6 bases). V was clipped by 4 bases and J by 0 bases, with 6 bases between them. There are 13 residues in the CDR3. Germline CDR1 and CDR2: SEHNR and FQNEAQ (reference sequence). CDR3: CASSWTANYGYTF. CDR3 DNA: TGTGCCAGCAGCTGGACAGCTAACTATGGCTACACCTTC.